These 25 T cell receptor beta chains were sequenced from one sample in a study of blood T cell repertoires in COVID-19. Using immunoSEQ multiplex PCR, the repertoire was profiled, and TCRdb retains in-frame clones only, with some absent. The table shows about 430,000 clones, with approximately 90% occurring only once. Input material: PBMCs or T cells enriched from blood (not recorded which). Receptor source: a woman aged 18-29 years who had been exposed to COVID-19.

The J gene is TRBJ1-4, the V gene TRBV9; no firm D call. Looked up from germline, CDR1 is SGDLS and CDR2 is YYNGEE. V was cut by 4 bases and J by 4 bases, with 8 bases left in between. The CDR3 has 13 amino acids. The CDR3 here is CASSPPRNEKLFF. CDR3 in DNA: TGTGCCAGCAGCCCTCCCCGTAATGAAAAACTGTTTTTT.

The V call is TRBV18, the J call TRBJ1-3; the match to TRBD1 covers 7 bases. The V segment lost 6 bases and the J segment 0 bases; nucleotides outside the gene matches: 5. This CDR3 spans 15 amino acids. The germline CDR1 and CDR2 sequences are KGHSH and LQKENI. As DNA, the CDR3 is TGTGCCAGCTCTCCCGGGACAGACTCTGGAAACACCATATATTTT. The encoded protein is CASSPGTDSGNTIYF.

The genes are TRBV6-1 and TRBJ2-7; 9 nucleotides align to TRBD2. The CDR3 runs 16 residues. Germline V gene sequence: CDR1 MNHNS, CDR2 SASEGT. Losses at the gene ends were 0 bases for V and 5 bases for J; bases not matched to a gene: 8. CDR3 residues: CASSEAVLAGFNEQYF. DNA of the CDR3: TGTGCCAGCAGTGAAGCTGTACTAGCGGGTTTCAACGAGCAGTACTTC.

The genes are TRBV6-5 and TRBJ2-5, with TRBD2 identical over 12 bases. The germline CDR1 and CDR2 sequences are MNHEY and SVGAGI. Germline trimming cut 6 bases from V and 2 bases from J; bases unmatched to any gene: 4. This CDR3 comprises 15 residues. CDR3 amino acids: CASRLLAGGQETQYF. Here the CDR3 DNA reads TGTGCCAGCAGGCTGCTAGCGGGGGGGCAAGAGACCCAGTACTTC.

This chain connects TRBV28 to TRBJ2-7; 7 nucleotides agree with TRBD2. The CDR3 consists of 16 residues. With V trimmed by 3 bases and J by 1 base, 9 bases remained unmatched. Germline V lookup: CDR1 MDHEN, CDR2 SYDVKM. The CDR3 sequence is CASSLTSLALSYEQYF. In DNA, the CDR3 is TGTGCCAGCAGTTTGACTAGCCTAGCGCTTTCCTACGAGCAGTACTTC.

The rearrangement links TRBV5-1 to TRBJ2-7; unclear D gene. Trimming stripped 3 bases from V and 6 bases from J, with 22 bases between. CDR1 and CDR2 (germline): SGHRS, YFSETQ. This CDR3 spans 16 amino acids. In nucleotides, the CDR3 is TGCGCCAGCAGCTCCAAGTTGGCGTTCCAGGTTCCCGAGCAGTACTTC. It is translated as CASSSKLAFQVPEQYF.

The genes are TRBV6-1 and TRBJ1-5, with D perhaps matching TRBD1 (6 bases). The CDR3 extends over 15 amino acids. Between the trimmed V and J ends, which lost 2 bases and 2 bases, there was a span of 10 bases. Germline V gene data show CDR1 as MNHNS and CDR2 as SASEGT. DNA of the CDR3: TGTGCCAGCAGTGAAAGGGGGAGCGGCAATCAGCCCCAGCATTTT. Its translation is CASSERGSGNQPQHF.

The chain joins TRBV5-4 to TRBJ2-1, with 11 bases identical to TRBD2. Germline assignment: CDR1 SGHNT and CDR2 YYREEE (reference sequence). Germline trimming cut 2 bases from V and 8 bases from J; bases unmatched to any gene: 6. This CDR3 contains 15 residues. CDR3 nucleotide sequence: TGTGCCAGCAGCTTTACTAGCGGGAGTGCCCATGAGCAGTTCTTC. Its translation is CASSFTSGSAHEQFF.

The gene calls are TRBV5-1 and TRBJ2-2, with 7 bases lining up with TRBD2. After removal of 5 bases from V and 7 bases from J, the junction contained 14 bases not matched to a gene. This CDR3 is 16 amino acids long. Germline V gene sequence: CDR1 SGHRS, CDR2 YFSETQ. This chain's CDR3 is CASRRSLADGVGELFF. The CDR3 coding sequence is TGCGCCAGCAGACGAAGTCTAGCGGACGGGGTCGGGGAGCTGTTTTTT.

The gene calls are TRBV25-1 and TRBJ1-2, with 8 bases fitting TRBD1. The V segment lost 8 bases and the J segment 2 bases; nucleotides outside the gene matches: 1. CDR3 length: 12 amino acids. The germline CDR1 and CDR2 sequences are MGHDK and SYGVNS. The CDR3 loop is CASRQGNYGYTF. The CDR3 DNA sequence: TGTGCCAGCCGACAGGGGAACTATGGCTACACCTTC.

This clone was counted once. This chain joins TRBV6-9 and TRBJ2-1; 9 bases line up with TRBD1. The CDR3 runs 14 residues. Germline CDR1 is MNHGY and CDR2 is SVAAGI. V gave up 5 bases and J gave up 5 bases; unmatched junction bases: 4. The DNA of the CDR3 is TGTGCCAGCAGTCCCCGGACAGGGGACAATGAGCAGTTCTTC. Its translation: CASSPRTGDNEQFF.

V is TRBV4-3 and J is TRBJ1-6; 9 bases agree with TRBD1. In germline, CDR1 is LGHNA, CDR2 YSLEER. Losses at the gene ends were 4 bases for V and 8 bases for J; bases not matched to a gene: 6. This CDR3 has 15 amino acids. The CDR3 DNA is TGCGCCAGCAGCCTAAACAGGGGGCTCGATTCACCCCTCCACTTT. Its protein is CASSLNRGLDSPLHF.

The V and J genes are TRBV7-3 and TRBJ1-2; tentatively, D is TRBD1 (6 bases). The germline V gene has CDR1 SGHTA and CDR2 FQGTGA. The CDR3 runs to 15 residues. Trimming took off 5 bases at V and 0 bases at J, with 13 bases between the two ends. CDR3 amino acids: CASSPRGGPNYGYTF. The CDR3 bases are TGTGCCAGCAGCCCCAGGGGCGGCCCTAACTATGGCTACACCTTC. The full variable domain, in which reference TRBV7-3 and TRBJ1-2 provide the parts outside the CDR3, is GAGVSQTPSNKVTEKGKYVELRCDPISGHTALYWYRQSLGQGPEFLIYFQGTGAADDSGLPNDRFFAVRPEGSVSTLKIQRTERGDSAVYLCASSPRGGPNYGYTFGSGTRLTVV.

The rearrangement uses TRBV4-3 and TRBJ2-3, with 10 bases lining up with TRBD2. CDR3 size: 16 residues. The V gene's germline CDR1 is LGHNA and CDR2 YSLEER. Trimming took 4 bases from V and 2 from J; bases not matched to a gene: 6. CDR3 amino acids: CASSRERGGDTDTQYF. CDR3 DNA sequence: TGCGCCAGCAGCCGGGAGCGGGGGGGAGACACAGATACGCAGTATTTT.

V is TRBV28 and J is TRBJ1-5; D gene uncertain. V lost 5 bases and J 4 bases, leaving 3 bases between the germline ends. Germline loops: CDR1 MDHEN, CDR2 SYDVKM. This CDR3 has 11 amino acids. In DNA, the CDR3 is TGTGCCAGCAGTCATAATCAGCCCCAGCATTTT. As protein: CASSHNQPQHF.

V usage is TRBV5-1 and J usage is TRBJ1-1; the match to TRBD1 covers 8 bases. With 4 bases clipped from V and 0 bases from J, the junction kept 5 bases outside the gene matches. Germline values: CDR1 SGHRS, CDR2 YFSETQ. The CDR3 loop spans 15 amino acids. DNA for the CDR3: TGCGCCAGCAGCCGGAAGACAGGGGTGAACACTGAAGCTTTCTTT. Residues: CASSRKTGVNTEAFF.

The chain has TRBV25-1 and TRBJ2-7; 8 bases agree with TRBD2. The CDR3 has 17 amino acids. The trim removed 3 bases at V and 1 base at J, leaving 11 bases unmatched. Germline CDR1 is MGHDK and CDR2 is SYGVNS. DNA for the CDR3: TGTGCCAGCAGTGAGTACGGCAGCGGGGGAGGGTCCTACGAGCAGTACTTC. Protein product: CASSEYGSGGGSYEQYF.

The chain has TRBV5-1 and TRBJ1-4; D is ambiguous. Germline values: CDR1 SGHRS, CDR2 YFSETQ. Trimming stripped 0 bases from V and 7 bases from J, with 10 bases between. The CDR3 has 14 amino acids. The CDR3 bases are TGCGCCAGCAGCTTGGGAGGGTCCAGTGAAAAACTGTTTTTT. This codes for CASSLGGSSEKLFF.

This sequence joins TRBV4-1 and TRBJ1-5; 7 positions agree with TRBD1. The germline V gene has CDR1 MGHRA and CDR2 YSYEKL. The CDR3 covers 16 residues. J gave up 3 bases and V 5 bases, and 10 bases lay outside the gene matches. The CDR3 is CASSYSEDRNNQPQHF. The CDR3 bases are TGCGCCAGCAGCTACTCCGAGGACAGGAACAATCAGCCCCAGCATTTT.

The gene calls are TRBV28 and TRBJ1-2, with D possibly matching TRBD1 (5 bases). The V gene lost 1 base and the J gene lost 2 bases, with 11 bases spanning the gap. The CDR3 spans 15 residues. CDR1 MDHEN and CDR2 SYDVKM come from the germline V gene. CDR3 sequence reads: CASSLYSGDNYGYTF. The CDR3 region has the DNA TGTGCCAGCAGTTTATACTCGGGGGACAACTATGGCTACACCTTC.

The rearrangement uses TRBV2 and TRBJ2-3; tentatively, D is TRBD1 (6 bases). CDR3 length equals 14 residues. V was clipped by 11 bases and J by 2 bases, with 17 bases between them. Germline loops: CDR1 SNHLY, CDR2 FYNNEI. In nucleotides, the CDR3 is TGTGCCGTTTCGATGGGGGCGATCACAGATACGCAGTATTTT. Its translation: CAVSMGAITDTQYF. The variable domain in full, completed from reference TRBV2 and TRBJ2-3, reads EPEVTQTPSHQVTQMGQEVILRCVPISNHLYFYWYRQILGQKVEFLVSFYNNEISEKSEIFDDQFSVERPDGSNFTLKIRSTKLEDSAMYFCAVSMGAITDTQYFGPGTRLTVL.

This sequence joins TRBV11-2 and TRBJ1-2, with D tentatively TRBD1 (5 bases). V was clipped by 1 base and J by 7 bases, with 16 bases between them. The CDR3 length is 15 residues. The germline gives CDR1 SGHAT, CDR2 FQNNGV. Here the CDR3 reads CASSLVGWGERGYTF. CDR3 DNA: TGTGCCAGCAGCTTAGTCGGTTGGGGGGAACGTGGCTACACCTTC.

This rearrangement joins TRBV15 to TRBJ1-2; no clear D. V gave up 1 base and J gave up 3 bases, with 9 bases separating them. This CDR3 has 14 residues. Germline V lookup: CDR1 LNHNV, CDR2 YYDKDF (reference sequence). This chain's CDR3 is CATSRGGPYYGYTF. The CDR3 DNA reads TGTGCCACCAGCAGAGGCGGGCCCTACTATGGCTACACCTTC. The full variable domain, its missing parts supplied by reference TRBV15 and TRBJ1-2, is DAMVIQNPRYQVTQFGKPVTLSCSQTLNHNVMYWYQQKSSQAPKLLFHYYDKDFNNEADTPDNFQSRRPNTSFCFLDIRSPGLGDTAMYLCATSRGGPYYGYTFGSGTRLTVV.

This sequence joins TRBV12-3 or TRBV12-4 and TRBJ1-2; no definite D call. CDR3 length equals 12 residues. Trimming left V 1 base short and J 7 bases short, with 7 bases between. CDR3: CASSLVGIGYTF. Written as DNA, the CDR3 is TGTGCCAGCAGTTTAGTGGGCATTGGCTACACCTTC.

This clone has more than one count but fewer than ten. The chain is built from TRBV5-1 and TRBJ1-5; no clear D gene. This CDR3 spans 14 amino acids. V lost 4 bases and J lost 3, with 11 bases in between. In germline, CDR1 is SGHRS, CDR2 YFSETQ. In DNA, the CDR3 is TGCGCCAGCAGCCCGACGGGTCTCAATCAGCCCCAGCATTTT. This gives the protein CASSPTGLNQPQHF. Supplemented by reference TRBV5-1 and TRBJ1-5, the full variable domain reads KAGVTQTPRYLIKTRGQQVTLSCSPISGHRSVSWYQQTPGQGLQFLFEYFSETQRNKGNFPGRFSGRQFSNSRSEMNVSTLELGDSALYLCASSPTGLNQPQHFGDGTRLSIL.